The clone carrying this T cell receptor (beta chain) showed up just a few times. Its antigen is still unknown. V dropped 2 bases and J dropped 9 bases, with 12 bases sitting between them. The CDR3 length is 13 residues. Germline CDR1 reads SGHRS; CDR2 reads YFSETQ. The source of the sample is a study of blood T cells in healthy people across ages. General study results and limits: Long-lived donors carried more naive CD4+ cells and greater diversity than aged donors. Age brought a roughly linear fall in TCR beta diversity measured per million T cells.

Combining a sample-barcoded 5' primer with a J-beta primer mix, a second PCR ran for 7 to 11 cycles. Researchers report that a template-switch adaptor with 12 random nucleotides tagged each cDNA molecule. Using its own MiXCR run on the 5' RACE reads, TCRdb lists one record per CDR3 protein. Of roughly 930,000 distinct CDR3 sequences detected, roughly 43% appear once; the ten largest clones hold roughly 13%. Total RNA, at least 5 micrograms per sample, was extracted from PBMCs. The specimen sequenced was blood. J is TRBJ2-1 and V is TRBV5-1, with a weak D call TRBD1 (6 bases). The receptor was isolated from a man aged 30 to 45 in good health. The CDR3 DNA sequence: TGCGCCAGCAGCTTTCAGGGGCGGAGTGAGCAGTTCTTC. This gives the protein CASSFQGRSEQFF.